Included here is one TCR beta chain sequence, with context. Germline assignment: CDR1 SQVTM and CDR2 ANQGSEA. J was trimmed by 3 bases and V by 6 bases; bases with no gene match: 7. CDR3 size: 13 residues. The data were produced by immunoSEQ multiplex PCR, yet TCRdb's version contains in-frame clones alone and is incomplete. The table lists some 50,000 clones, approximately 90% of them singletons. The data derive from a study of PD-L1 blockade in urothelial cancer. Across the whole study: Per blood sample, T cells had a median of 141,255.

As to time point: pretreatment peripheral blood. The J gene is TRBJ1-1, the V gene TRBV29-1; 7 positions agree with TRBD1. This TCR derives from a woman aged 55-75 years with urothelial cancer. The source material was PBMCs, sampled around atezolizumab (anti-PD-L1) treatment. CDR3 loop: CSVRTQGDTEAFF. CDR3 coding DNA: TGCAGCGTGAGAACCCAGGGGGACACTGAAGCTTTCTTT.